The clone carrying this T cell receptor (beta chain) was detected only a few times. The data originate from a study of CD8+ T cells in alopecia areata. Sequencing templates came from extracted RNA that was reverse transcribed into cDNA. Measured with immunoSEQ multiplex PCR; TCRdb has only the in-frame clones, and not every one. This table holds some 180,000 clones, around 63% found once. The TCR comes from a human donor with alopecia areata. This sample comprised CD4+ T cells sorted from blood, obtained at week 0.

CDR3 nucleotides: TGTGCCAGCAGCTTAGAATTGGTCCCGGGGACTAGTTACGAGCAGTACTTC. Protein product: CASSLELVPGTSYEQYF. J is TRBJ2-7 and V is TRBV11-2; 8 bases are shared with TRBD2. Germline CDR1 is SGHAT and CDR2 is FQNNGV. This CDR3 is built from 17 residues. After removal of 0 bases from V and 4 bases from J, the junction contained 11 bases not matched to a gene.